This T cell receptor (beta chain) was documented in a study of blood T cell repertoires in COVID-19. Using immunoSEQ multiplex PCR, the repertoire was profiled, and TCRdb retains in-frame clones only, with some absent. The sample shows a few hundred thousand clones, just under 90% of them seen only once. This clone was recorded only once. Sequenced sample: peripheral blood. The sequence was obtained from a woman aged 40 to 50 with acute or convalescent COVID-19.

CDR3 nucleotide sequence: TGCAGTGCTAGTAGGGGCGGGGGGTTTTTAGAGACCCAGTACTTC. It is translated as CSASRGGGFLETQYF. V gene TRBV20-1 combines with J gene TRBJ2-5; 8 bases match TRBD2. Germline lookup yields CDR1 DFQATT and CDR2 SNEGSKA (reference sequence). This CDR3 comprises 15 residues. V dropped 3 bases and J dropped 4; count of bases not matched to a gene: 10.